This passage covers 10 T cell receptor beta chains from one sample sequenced in a study of blood T cells in healthy people across ages. The use of a sample-barcoded 5' primer and a J-beta primer mix characterized a second PCR of about 7 to 12 cycles. TCRdb itself ran the 5' RACE reads through MiXCR, one entry per CDR3 protein. Here the sample spans 1 million to 1.2 million distinct CDR3 sequences, around two fifths being singletons. The sample comprised blood. The receptors here all came from a man aged 18 to 30 in good health.

The rearrangement uses TRBV7-2 and TRBJ1-5; maybe TRBD1 (5 bases). Per germline, CDR1 SGHTA and CDR2 FQGNSA. The CDR3 runs 16 residues. V gave up 8 bases and J gave up 1 base, with 18 bases separating them. CDR3 residues: CASFLVWGNSNQPQHF. The CDR3 DNA is TGTGCCAGCTTCTTAGTTTGGGGCAACAGCAATCAGCCCCAGCATTTT.

The chain has TRBV12-3 or TRBV12-4 and TRBJ1-1; TRBD1 matches 9 bases. V shed 7 bases and J 4 bases; nucleotides not matched to a gene: 7. This CDR3 contains 14 residues. The CDR3 DNA reads TGTGCCAGCAAACTGACAGGGGGTGGCACTGAAGCTTTCTTT. Encoded protein: CASKLTGGGTEAFF.

The chain has TRBV11-2 and TRBJ2-1, with D unclear. The end of the DNA is better explained by TRBJ2-7, so the J call may be wrong. The CDR3 is 19 residues long. Germline CDR1 is SGHAT and CDR2 is FQNNGV. In DNA form, the CDR3 reads TGTGCCAGCAGCTTAGATTCAGGCCTACCAACGAGCTCCTACAATGAGCAGTACTTC. It specifies CASSLDSGLPTSSYNEQYF.

Points on this clonotype: One end of the junction varies from germline; a read error may be responsible. This chain links TRBV7-9 with TRBJ1-2; TRBD1 matches 8 bases. This CDR3 is built from 15 residues. Germline CDR1 is SEHNR and CDR2 is FQNEAQ (reference sequence). In DNA, the CDR3 is TGTGCCAGCAGCTTAGTGGACAGGGAAGGATATGGCTACAACTTC. Its translation: CASSLVDREGYGYNF.

The chain recombines TRBV6-5 with TRBJ1-4, with 8 bases that match TRBD1. CDR3 length: 13 amino acids. Germline assignment: CDR1 MNHEY and CDR2 SVGAGI. Trimming cost V 5 bases and J 14 bases; bases outside gene matches: 10. CDR3 DNA sequence: TGTGCCAGCAGTGACAGGGGCCTTAATGCGCTGTTTTTT. It codes for CASSDRGLNALFF.

The chain employs TRBV4-3 and TRBJ1-2; D gene unclear. V lost 0 bases and J lost 0, with 11 bases in between. The CDR3 is 16 amino acids. CDR1 is LGHNA and CDR2 is YSLEER in the germline V gene. CDR3 DNA: TGCGCCAGCAGCCAAGATTCGAGCAATCCTAACTATGGCTACACCTTC. Translating gives CASSQDSSNPNYGYTF.

The chain employs TRBV5-1 and TRBJ1-2; 7 bases are shared with TRBD1. V trimming: 0 bases; J trimming: 4 bases; junction bases outside the gene matches: 3. The V gene's germline CDR1 is SGHRS and CDR2 YFSETQ. The CDR3 has 14 amino acids. This CDR3 reads CASSLEKGAYGYTF. For the CDR3, the DNA is TGCGCCAGCAGCTTGGAGAAGGGGGCCTATGGCTACACCTTC.

Only a few counts were recorded for this clonotype. The chain links TRBV6-1 to TRBJ1-2, with 7 bases matching TRBD1. Trimming removed 7 bases from V and 5 bases from J; junction bases left unmatched: 10. This CDR3 contains 14 residues. Germline-derived CDR1 and CDR2 are MNHNS and SASEGT. The CDR3 DNA sequence: TGTGCCAGCAACCGGGTCGGGACAGCATATGGCTACACCTTC. Protein product: CASNRVGTAYGYTF.

This rearrangement joins TRBV20-1 to TRBJ2-1; 8 positions match TRBD2. The J segment lost 5 bases and the V segment lost 5 bases, leaving 11 bases of the junction unmatched. Looked up from germline, CDR1 is DFQATT and CDR2 is SNEGSKA (reference sequence). The CDR3 is 15 residues long. CDR3: CSAAAMAGGNNEQFF. In nucleotides, the CDR3 is TGCAGTGCTGCCGCTATGGCGGGGGGTAACAATGAGCAGTTCTTC.

This clonotype was found a few times. The V and J genes are TRBV14 and TRBJ1-2; no clear D. V lost 1 base and J 5 bases, leaving 20 bases between the germline ends. The CDR3 is 17 residues long. CDR1 is SGHDN and CDR2 is FVKESK in the germline V gene. CDR3 region: CASSQGIFRGSVYGYTF. In DNA form, the CDR3 reads TGTGCCAGCAGCCAAGGAATTTTCCGGGGATCCGTATATGGCTACACCTTC.